The 18 T cell receptor beta chains below all came from one sample that was sequenced in a study of blood T cell repertoires in COVID-19. Profiled with immunoSEQ multiplex PCR; TCRdb holds only in-frame clones, not every one. The table lists 400,000 to 550,000 clones, 87% of them singletons. Sequenced: PBMCs or T cells enriched from blood (not recorded which). Every receptor here comes from a woman under 30 with acute COVID-19.

This rearrangement joins TRBV6-5 to TRBJ1-6; D remains unclear. The CDR3 length is 13 residues. CDR1 and CDR2 from the germline V gene are MNHEY and SVGAGI. Trimming removed 8 bases from V and 2 bases from J, with 7 bases in between. In DNA, the CDR3 is TGTGCCAGCGGAGTTCCCTATAATTCACCCCTCCACTTT. Translating gives CASGVPYNSPLHF.

The rearrangement uses TRBV12-5 and TRBJ1-2; 10 positions agree with TRBD1. Unmatched junction bases numbered 2, after V lost 8 bases and J lost 8 bases. Germline assignment: CDR1 LGHNT and CDR2 FRNRAP. CDR3 length: 11 amino acids. The CDR3 protein is CASSTGGGYTF. In DNA form, the CDR3 reads TGTGCTAGTTCGACAGGGGGCGGCTACACCTTC. The full variable domain, rest sourced from reference TRBV12-5 and TRBJ1-2, is DARVTQTPRHKVTEMGQEVTMRCQPILGHNTVFWYRQTMMQGLELLAYFRNRAPLDDSGMPKDRFSAEMPDATLATLKIQPSEPRDSAVYFCASSTGGGYTFGSGTRLTVV.

This clone was detected only once. The chain employs TRBV7-9 and TRBJ2-5; no clear D. Germline V gene sequence: CDR1 SEHNR, CDR2 FQNEAQ (reference sequence). The germline V and J ends were trimmed by 3 bases and 2 bases, with 7 bases remaining between them. The CDR3 is made up of 13 amino acids. CDR3 sequence (DNA): TGTGCCAGCAGCTTGTCCGAGCAAGAGACCCAGTACTTC. Amino acids: CASSLSEQETQYF. Variable domain in full (rest from reference TRBV7-9 and TRBJ2-5): DTGVSQNPRHKITKRGQNVTFRCDPISEHNRLYWYRQTLGQGPEFLTYFQNEAQLEKSRLLSDRFSAERPKGSFSTLEIQRTEQGDSAMYLCASSLSEQETQYFGPGTRLLVL.

The rearrangement joins TRBV27 to TRBJ2-1, with 8 bases matching TRBD2. The CDR3 length is 15 residues. V was clipped by 2 bases and J by 7 bases; unmatched bases: 7. The V gene's germline CDR1 is MNHEY and CDR2 SMNVEV (reference sequence). The chain's CDR3 is CASSLGTRRPNEQFF. For the CDR3, the DNA is TGTGCCAGCAGTTTAGGGACTAGGCGACCTAATGAGCAGTTCTTC.

The sample holds a few counts of this clone. The chain recombines TRBV6-4 with TRBJ1-4, with a weak D call TRBD1 (6 bases). V lost 2 bases, J lost 8 bases, and 12 bases lay in between. From germline, CDR1 is MRHNA and CDR2 SNTAGT. The CDR3 extends over 14 amino acids. CDR3 bases: TGTGCCAGCAGTGACGGGCAGGGGCAGGAAAAACTGTTTTTT. This codes for CASSDGQGQEKLFF.

The CDR3 coding sequence is TGTGTCAGAAGCTCTAGGGACTTCGGTCTGAAGCAGTACTTC. Amino acids: CVRSSRDFGLKQYF. The J gene is TRBJ2-7, the V gene TRBV7-5; the D call TRBD2 from the table was never checked on the DNA. TRBV7-5 is a recognized pseudogene. The CDR3 has 14 amino acids.

This clone has a single count. The rearrangement uses TRBV7-9 and TRBJ2-7; a weak D match, TRBD1 (5 bases). The germline CDR1 and CDR2 sequences are SEHNR and FQNEAQ (reference sequence). The V end lost 2 bases, the J end lost 0 bases, and 17 bases lay between the germline ends. This CDR3 has 17 amino acids. The CDR3 is CASSLKGSGDLSYEQYF. The CDR3 nucleotides are TGTGCCAGCAGCTTAAAGGGGTCAGGCGATCTCTCCTACGAGCAGTACTTC.

The genes are TRBV6-5 and TRBJ2-7, with TRBD2 matching 7 bases. After removal of 0 bases from V and 5 bases from J, the junction contained 4 bases not matched to a gene. Germline values: CDR1 MNHEY, CDR2 SVGAGI. This CDR3 has 14 residues. The CDR3 DNA sequence: TGTGCCAGCAGTTACTCTGGGGAGGGCCACGAGCAGTACTTC. Translating it yields CASSYSGEGHEQYF.

The chain combines TRBV28 with TRBJ1-1, with D unclear. V was clipped by 4 bases and J by 1 base, with 7 bases between them. Germline CDR1 MDHEN, CDR2 SYDVKM. The CDR3 runs 13 residues. CDR3 amino acids: CASSSPENTEAFF. CDR3 in DNA: TGTGCCAGCAGTTCGCCAGAGAACACTGAAGCTTTCTTT.

This chain connects TRBV27 to TRBJ2-2, with a possible D match to TRBD2 (6 bases). The CDR3 covers 14 residues. The V gene's germline CDR1 is MNHEY and CDR2 SMNVEV (reference sequence). Trimming took off 6 bases at V and 5 bases at J, with 13 bases between the two ends. The CDR3 DNA sequence: TGTGCCAGCAGACGGGACTTCCCAACCGGGGAGCTGTTTTTT. It encodes CASRRDFPTGELFF.

J is TRBJ1-3 and V is TRBV10-3; 7 nucleotides line up with TRBD1. The trim removed 9 bases at V and 2 bases at J, leaving 10 bases unmatched. CDR3 length: 15 residues. The germline V gene encodes CDR1 ENHRY and CDR2 SYGVKD. CDR3 loop: CAIKRDRDPGNTIYF. CDR3 sequence (DNA): TGTGCCATAAAACGGGACAGAGACCCTGGAAACACCATATATTTT.

The chain carries TRBV7-9 and TRBJ2-3; D remains unclear. Germline loops: CDR1 SEHNR, CDR2 FQNEAQ (reference sequence). Trimming left V 5 bases short and J 6 bases short, with 15 bases between. The CDR3 spans 14 residues. This CDR3 is CASSQASVGDTQYF. The CDR3 DNA reads TGTGCCAGCAGCCAAGCCTCGGTGGGCGATACGCAGTATTTT.

The J gene is TRBJ2-7, the V gene TRBV5-5; TRBD1 might be the D (6 bases). The CDR3 contains 14 residues. Germline loops: CDR1 SGHKS, CDR2 YYEKEE (reference sequence). The V end lost 3 bases, the J end lost 5 bases, and 15 bases lay between the germline ends. Here the CDR3 reads CASSYTQGSHEQYF. The CDR3 nucleotides are TGTGCCAGCAGCTACACACAGGGTTCCCACGAGCAGTACTTC.

In this sample, this clone turned up once. The rearrangement links TRBV11-2 to TRBJ2-7; D unresolved. The CDR3 is made up of 14 amino acids. With 2 bases removed from V and 0 bases from J, the gap between germline ends came to 8 bases. Germline CDR1 SGHAT, CDR2 FQNNGV. The CDR3 nucleotides are TGTGCCAGCAGCTTAATGGCTGGCTCCTACGAGCAGTACTTC. This codes for CASSLMAGSYEQYF.

The chain joins TRBV19 to TRBJ1-1; the D gene is possibly TRBD1 (5 bases). CDR1 is LNHDA and CDR2 is SQIVND in the germline V gene (reference sequence). The ends were cut back, 8 bases at V and 11 bases at J, with 21 bases in the middle. The CDR3 runs 13 residues. The CDR3 spells CASRTTGRTAAFF. CDR3 sequence (DNA): TGTGCCAGTCGGACAACAGGCCGAACAGCCGCTTTCTTT.

V and J are TRBV29-1 and TRBJ2-3, with 8 bases lining up with TRBD1. This CDR3 has 12 amino acids. The germline CDR1 and CDR2 sequences are SQVTM and ANQGSEA. V lost 2 bases to trimming and J lost 7 bases; unmatched junction nucleotides: 2. The CDR3 protein is CSVEQGANTQYF. Here the CDR3 DNA reads TGCAGCGTTGAACAGGGGGCAAATACGCAGTATTTT.

The chain employs TRBV6-5 and TRBJ2-1, with 9 bases fitting TRBD2. V lost 6 bases to trimming and J lost 5 bases; unmatched junction nucleotides: 8. This CDR3 spans 15 amino acids. Germline assignment: CDR1 MNHEY and CDR2 SVGAGI. The CDR3 sequence: CASRPRLAENNEQFF. The DNA for the CDR3 is TGTGCCAGCAGACCCAGACTAGCGGAGAACAATGAGCAGTTCTTC.

The chain uses TRBV18 and TRBJ2-7; tentative D call: TRBD2 (7 bases). The germline gives CDR1 KGHSH, CDR2 LQKENI. The CDR3 contains 15 residues. Trimming removed 6 bases from V and 3 bases from J, with 18 bases in between. The CDR3 coding sequence is TGTGCCAGCTCCCCCGAGGGGGGGTGGTTCTACGAGCAGTACTTC. This gives the protein CASSPEGGWFYEQYF.